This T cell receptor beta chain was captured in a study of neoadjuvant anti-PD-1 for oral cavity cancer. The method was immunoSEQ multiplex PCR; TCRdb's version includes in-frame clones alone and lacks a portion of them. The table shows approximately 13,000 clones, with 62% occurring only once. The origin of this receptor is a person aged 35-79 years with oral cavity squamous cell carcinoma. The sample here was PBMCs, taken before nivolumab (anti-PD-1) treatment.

The CDR3 DNA sequence: TGTGCCAGTAACGAAAGAGGGGCCAACGTCCTGACTTTC. Translated, it gives CASNERGANVLTF. The V and J genes are TRBV19 and TRBJ2-6; D unclear. The CDR3 totals 13 residues. V dropped 7 bases and J dropped 4 bases, with 8 bases sitting between them. Germline loops: CDR1 LNHDA, CDR2 SQIVND (reference sequence).